A selection of T cell receptor beta chains follows, all from one sample in a study of T-cell reconstitution after alpha-beta-depleted transplantation in children. TCRdb used MiXCR to reprocess the PCR reads, holding one entry per CDR3 protein. The sample contains about 98,000 distinct CDR3 sequences, less than 6% of which appear only once. Sequences were derived from PBMCs, mostly from graft donor cells, sampled 60 days after TCRalphabeta/CD19-depleted stem cell transplant. These TCRs come from a female patient aged 2-15 years who had a stem cell transplant for Fanconi anemia, so the T cells may come from the graft donor. Each CDR3 is given with its conserved first and last residue. Each record gives: clone size, D gene, CDR3 length, V gene, J gene, CDR3 DNA, CDR3 protein. D genes are given only for firm matches. Rows may omit the clone size; those that give it use once, few, many or a size class.

size: many
D: NA
length: 14
V: TRBV7-2
J: TRBJ1-2
DNA: TGTGCCAGCAGCCCTACCACAGGGCCCTATGGCTACACCTTC
CDR3: CASSPTTGPYGYTF

size: many
D: NA
length: 14
V: TRBV28
J: TRBJ2-7
DNA: TGTGCCAGCAGTTTAATCATCGGGGATTACGAGCAGTACTTC
CDR3: CASSLIIGDYEQYF

size: many
D: NA
length: 11
V: TRBV2
J: TRBJ2-5
DNA: TGTGCCAGCGGCGGCGTGGAGACCCAGTACTTC
CDR3: CASGGVETQYF

size: few
D: TRBD2
length: 15
V: TRBV7-9
J: TRBJ2-1
DNA: TGTGCCAGCAGCTCTGCCGTGTTAGCGGGGGATGAGCAGTTCTTC
CDR3: CASSSAVLAGDEQFF

size: few
D: NA
length: 15
V: TRBV15
J: TRBJ1-2
DNA: TGTGCCACCAGCAGAGACCCCCGGCCTAACTATGGCTACACCTTC
CDR3: CATSRDPRPNYGYTF

size: many
D: NA
length: 17
V: TRBV20-1
J: TRBJ2-1
DNA: TGCAGTGCTATACGGCTCCTCGGCGGGGACGCCTACAATGAGCAGTTCTTC
CDR3: CSAIRLLGGDAYNEQFF

size: many
D: TRBD1
length: 14
V: TRBV5-1
J: TRBJ2-7
DNA: TGCGCCAGCAGCCCACCGGACAGGTTCTACGAGCAGTACTTC
CDR3: CASSPPDRFYEQYF

size: many
D: TRBD2
length: 15
V: TRBV3-1
J: TRBJ2-1
DNA: TGTGCCAGCAGCCAAGGTAGCGGGAGGGACAATGAGCAGTTCTTC
CDR3: CASSQGSGRDNEQFF

size: many
D: NA
length: 16
V: TRBV7-6
J: TRBJ2-1
DNA: TGTGCCAGCAGCCGACCATCTAGTACCGCCTACAATGAGCAGTTCTTC
CDR3: CASSRPSSTAYNEQFF

size: many
D: TRBD2
length: 17
V: TRBV7-2
J: TRBJ2-7
DNA: TGTGCCAGCAGCTTACGGGCTAGCGGGGAACCGTCCTACGAGCAGTACTTC
CDR3: CASSLRASGEPSYEQYF

size: few
D: TRBD1
length: 14
V: TRBV20-1
J: TRBJ1-5
DNA: TGCAGTGCGGGCAGGGGGCGGGTCAATCAGCCCCAGCATTTT
CDR3: CSAGRGRVNQPQHF

size: many
D: NA
length: 16
V: TRBV5-1
J: TRBJ2-7
DNA: TGCGCCAGCAGCTTGGAGGCGGGCCTGAGGTCCTACGAGCAGTACTTC
CDR3: CASSLEAGLRSYEQYF

size: NA
D: TRBD1
length: 14
V: TRBV20-1
J: TRBJ2-2
DNA: TGCAGTGCCGAGGACAGGGTGAGGACCGGGGAGCTGTTTTTT
CDR3: CSAEDRVRTGELFF

size: NA
D: NA
length: 13
V: TRBV7-6
J: TRBJ2-7
DNA: TGTGCCAGCCGAGCTTGGGCCAGCTACGAGCAGTACTTC
CDR3: CASRAWASYEQYF

size: many
D: TRBD2
length: 20
V: TRBV10-3
J: TRBJ2-3
DNA: TGTGCCATCAGTGAGTCGTCTAGCGGGTTTTTCTCTCTAAGCACAGATACGCAGTATTTT
CDR3: CAISESSSGFFSLSTDTQYF

size: many
D: NA
length: 13
V: TRBV12-3/TRBV12-4
J: TRBJ2-2
DNA: TGTGCCAGCAGTTCCCGGGTCGACGGGGAGCTGTTTTTT
CDR3: CASSSRVDGELFF

size: NA
D: NA
length: 13
V: TRBV28
J: TRBJ2-7
DNA: TGTGCCAGCAGTTTCTATCAAGACAGGGGCGGGAGCTTC
CDR3: CASSFYQDRGGSF

size: many
D: TRBD1
length: 14
V: TRBV5-1
J: TRBJ2-1
DNA: TGCGCCAGCAGCCCTGGGACAGGGGCTGGTGAGCAGTTCTTC
CDR3: CASSPGTGAGEQFF

size: few
D: NA
length: 11
V: TRBV12-3/TRBV12-4
J: TRBJ1-2
DNA: TGTGCCAGCAGGCCTTTCTTAGACTACACCTTC
CDR3: CASRPFLDYTF

size: few
D: NA
length: 15
V: TRBV19
J: TRBJ1-5
DNA: TGTGCCAGTAGTCAACAGGGACGAGGCAATCAGCCCCAGCATTTT
CDR3: CASSQQGRGNQPQHF